This TCR beta chain was identified during a study of blood T cell repertoires in COVID-19. On the study more broadly: The study drew acute and convalescent COVID-19 samples from the United States, Italy and Spain. Sources were T cells, B-cell-depleted T cells, or PBMCs; the material itself was cDNA or gDNA.

Here immunoSEQ multiplex PCR was the method, and the copy in TCRdb shows in-frame clones only, minus some. Altogether some 59,000 clones are present, roughly nine tenths being singletons, with the ten largest covering 3.9%. Germline V gene lookup returns CDR1 SGHVT and CDR2 SQSDAQ. CDR3 length equals 15 residues. Trimming pared 2 bases from V and 3 bases from J, leaving 13 bases between. The TCR comes from a man aged 45-65 years with acute or convalescent COVID-19. The sample consisted of peripheral blood. The rearrangement joins TRBV7-4 to TRBJ2-5, with D possibly TRBD1 on 5 matching bases. This CDR3 is CASSLRTGDKETQYF. The DNA for the CDR3 is TGTGCCAGCAGCTTACGCACAGGAGATAAAGAGACCCAGTACTTC.